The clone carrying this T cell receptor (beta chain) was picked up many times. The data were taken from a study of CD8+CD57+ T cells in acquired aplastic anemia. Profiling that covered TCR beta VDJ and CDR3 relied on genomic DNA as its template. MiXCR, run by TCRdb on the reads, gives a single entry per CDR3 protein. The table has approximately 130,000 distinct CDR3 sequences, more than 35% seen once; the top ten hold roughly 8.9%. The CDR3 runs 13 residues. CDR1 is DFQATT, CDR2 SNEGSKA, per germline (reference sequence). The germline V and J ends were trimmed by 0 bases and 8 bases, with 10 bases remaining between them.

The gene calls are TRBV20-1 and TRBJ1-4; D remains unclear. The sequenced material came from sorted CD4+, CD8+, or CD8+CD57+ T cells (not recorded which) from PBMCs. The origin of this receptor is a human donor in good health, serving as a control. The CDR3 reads CSARDGGREKLFF. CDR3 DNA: TGCAGTGCTAGAGATGGAGGGAGAGAAAAACTGTTTTTT.